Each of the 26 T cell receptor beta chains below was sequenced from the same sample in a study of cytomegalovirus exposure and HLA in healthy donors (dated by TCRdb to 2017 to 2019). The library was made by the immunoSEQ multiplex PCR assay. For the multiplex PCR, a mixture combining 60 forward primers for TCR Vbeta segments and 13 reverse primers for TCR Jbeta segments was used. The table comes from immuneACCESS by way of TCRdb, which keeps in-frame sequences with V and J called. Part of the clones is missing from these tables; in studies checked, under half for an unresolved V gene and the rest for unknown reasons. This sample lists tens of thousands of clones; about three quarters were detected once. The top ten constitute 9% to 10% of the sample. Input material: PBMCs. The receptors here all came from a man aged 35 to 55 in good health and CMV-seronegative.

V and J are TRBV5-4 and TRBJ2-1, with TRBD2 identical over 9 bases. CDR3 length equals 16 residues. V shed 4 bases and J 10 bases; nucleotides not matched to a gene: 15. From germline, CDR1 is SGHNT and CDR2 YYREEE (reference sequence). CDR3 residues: CASSPSGTSRMWEQFF. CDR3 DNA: TGTGCCAGCAGCCCTTCGGGGACTAGCCGGATGTGGGAGCAGTTCTTC.

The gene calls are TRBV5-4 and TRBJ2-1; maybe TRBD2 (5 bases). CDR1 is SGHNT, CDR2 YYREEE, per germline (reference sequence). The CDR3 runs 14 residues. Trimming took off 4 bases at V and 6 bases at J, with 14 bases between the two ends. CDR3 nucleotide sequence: TGTGCCAGCAGCCTAAGGCTGGGGAGCAATGAGCAGTTCTTC. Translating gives CASSLRLGSNEQFF.

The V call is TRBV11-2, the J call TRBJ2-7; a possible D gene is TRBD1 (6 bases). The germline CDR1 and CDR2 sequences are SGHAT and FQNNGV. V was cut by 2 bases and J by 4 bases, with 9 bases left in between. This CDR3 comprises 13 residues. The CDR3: CASSLTGPYEQYF. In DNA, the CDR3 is TGTGCCAGCAGCTTAACAGGGCCTTACGAGCAGTACTTC.

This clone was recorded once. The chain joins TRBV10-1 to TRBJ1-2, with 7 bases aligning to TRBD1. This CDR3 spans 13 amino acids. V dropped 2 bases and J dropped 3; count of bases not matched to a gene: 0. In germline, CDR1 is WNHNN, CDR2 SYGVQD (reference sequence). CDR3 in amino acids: CASSEDRDYGYTF. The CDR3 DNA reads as TGCGCCAGCAGTGAGGACAGGGACTATGGCTACACCTTC.

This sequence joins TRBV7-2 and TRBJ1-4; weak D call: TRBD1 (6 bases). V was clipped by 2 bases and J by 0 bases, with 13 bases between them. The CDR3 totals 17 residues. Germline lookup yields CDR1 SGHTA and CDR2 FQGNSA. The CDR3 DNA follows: TGTGCCAGCAGCTTATACGGGGGGCCCTCAACTAATGAAAAACTGTTTTTT. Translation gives CASSLYGGPSTNEKLFF. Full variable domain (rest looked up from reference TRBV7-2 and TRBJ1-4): GAGVSQSPSNKVTEKGKDVELRCDPISGHTALYWYRQSLGQGLEFLIYFQGNSAPDKSGLPSDRFSAERTGGSVSTLTIQRTQQEDSAVYLCASSLYGGPSTNEKLFFGSGTQLSVL.

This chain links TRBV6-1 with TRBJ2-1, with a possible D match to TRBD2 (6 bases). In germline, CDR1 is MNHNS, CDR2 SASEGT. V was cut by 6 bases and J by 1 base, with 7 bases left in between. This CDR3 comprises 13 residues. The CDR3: CASSRGSYNEQFF. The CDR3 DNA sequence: TGTGCCAGCAGCCGGGGGTCCTACAATGAGCAGTTCTTC.

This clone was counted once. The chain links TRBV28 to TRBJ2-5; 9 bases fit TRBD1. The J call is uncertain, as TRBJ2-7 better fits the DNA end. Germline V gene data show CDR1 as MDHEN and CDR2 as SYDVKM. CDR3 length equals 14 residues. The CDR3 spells CASSRGQGIYEQYF. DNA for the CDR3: TGTGCCAGCAGTCGCGGACAGGGGATTTACGAGCAGTACTTC.

CDR3 nucleotide sequence: TGTGCCAGCAGCTTAGCAACAGCAATCGAGACCCAGTACTTC. Translation: CASSLATAIETQYF. The chain has TRBV7-9 and TRBJ2-5; D ambiguous. V dropped 0 bases and J dropped 5 bases, with 10 bases sitting between them. CDR1 and CDR2 from the germline V gene are SEHNR and FQNEAQ (reference sequence). CDR3 length: 14 residues.

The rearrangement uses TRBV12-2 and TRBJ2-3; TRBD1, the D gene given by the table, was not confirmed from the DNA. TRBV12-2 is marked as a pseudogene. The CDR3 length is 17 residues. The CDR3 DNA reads TGTGCAAGTCGTTTTCCGCCGGGACAGGGGAGGACAGATACGCAGTATTTT. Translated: CASRFPPGQGRTDTQYF.

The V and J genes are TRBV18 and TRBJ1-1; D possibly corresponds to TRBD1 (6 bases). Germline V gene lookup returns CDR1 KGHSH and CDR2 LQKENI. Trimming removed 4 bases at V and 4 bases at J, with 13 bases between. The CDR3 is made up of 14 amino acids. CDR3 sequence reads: CASSRRDISTEAFF. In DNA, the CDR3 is TGTGCCAGCTCACGCCGGGACATAAGCACTGAAGCTTTCTTT.

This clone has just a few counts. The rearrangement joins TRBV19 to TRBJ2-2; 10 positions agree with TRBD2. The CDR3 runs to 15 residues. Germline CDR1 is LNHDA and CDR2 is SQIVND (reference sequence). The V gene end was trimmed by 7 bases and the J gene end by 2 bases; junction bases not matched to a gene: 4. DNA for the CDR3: TGTGCCAGTACAAGCGGGGGGGCCAACACCGGGGAGCTGTTTTTT. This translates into CASTSGGANTGELFF.

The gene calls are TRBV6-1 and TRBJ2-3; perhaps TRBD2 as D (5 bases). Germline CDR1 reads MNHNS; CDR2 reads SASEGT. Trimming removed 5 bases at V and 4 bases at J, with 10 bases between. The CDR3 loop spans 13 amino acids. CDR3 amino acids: CASSLMEADTQYF. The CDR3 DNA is TGTGCCAGCAGTCTCATGGAGGCAGATACGCAGTATTTT.

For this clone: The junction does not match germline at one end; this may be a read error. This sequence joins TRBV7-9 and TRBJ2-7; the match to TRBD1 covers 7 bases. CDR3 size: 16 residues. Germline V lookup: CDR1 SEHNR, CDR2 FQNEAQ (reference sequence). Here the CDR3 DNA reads TGTTCCAGCAGCTTGACAGGGAAGGGGAGCTCCTACGAGCAGTACTTC. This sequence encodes CSSSLTGKGSSYEQYF.

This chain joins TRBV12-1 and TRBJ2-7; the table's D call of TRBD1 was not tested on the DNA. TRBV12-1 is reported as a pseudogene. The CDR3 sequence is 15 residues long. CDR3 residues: CASSLPRDRAYEQYF. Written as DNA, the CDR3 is TGTGCCAGCAGCTTGCCCCGGGACAGAGCCTACGAGCAGTACTTC.

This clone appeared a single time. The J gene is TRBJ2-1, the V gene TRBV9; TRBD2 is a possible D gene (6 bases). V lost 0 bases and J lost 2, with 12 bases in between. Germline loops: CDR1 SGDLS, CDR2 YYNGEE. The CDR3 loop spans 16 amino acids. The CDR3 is CASSVERQRAYNEQFF. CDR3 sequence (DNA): TGTGCCAGCAGCGTAGAAAGACAGCGGGCCTACAATGAGCAGTTCTTC.

The CDR3 sequence is CATSRDPTRGTGELFF. In nucleotides, the CDR3 is TGTGCCACCAGCAGAGATCCCACCAGGGGGACCGGGGAGCTGTTTTTT. V usage is TRBV15 and J usage is TRBJ2-2; 7 bases match TRBD1. The CDR3 is made up of 16 amino acids. With 0 bases clipped from V and 5 bases from J, the junction kept 6 bases outside the gene matches. In germline, CDR1 is LNHNV, CDR2 YYDKDF (reference sequence). Variable domain in full (rest from reference TRBV15 and TRBJ2-2): DAMVIQNPRYQVTQFGKPVTLSCSQTLNHNVMYWYQQKSSQAPKLLFHYYDKDFNNEADTPDNFQSRRPNTSFCFLDIRSPGLGDTAMYLCATSRDPTRGTGELFFGEGSRLTVL.

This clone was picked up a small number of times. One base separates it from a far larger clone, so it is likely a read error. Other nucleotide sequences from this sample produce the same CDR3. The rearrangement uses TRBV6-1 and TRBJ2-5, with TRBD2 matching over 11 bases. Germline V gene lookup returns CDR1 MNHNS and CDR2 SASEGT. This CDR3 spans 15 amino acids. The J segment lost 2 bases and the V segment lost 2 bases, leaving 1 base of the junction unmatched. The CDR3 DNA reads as TGTGCCAGCAGTGAATTAGCGGGGGGGCAAGAGACCCAGTACTTC. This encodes CASSELAGGQETQYF.

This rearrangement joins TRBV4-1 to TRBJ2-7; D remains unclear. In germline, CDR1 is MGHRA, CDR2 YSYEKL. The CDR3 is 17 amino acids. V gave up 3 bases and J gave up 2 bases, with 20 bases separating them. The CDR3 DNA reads TGCGCCAGCAGCCAGGAACCTTTTTCGACTGGAGCCTACGAGCAGTACTTC. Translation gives CASSQEPFSTGAYEQYF.

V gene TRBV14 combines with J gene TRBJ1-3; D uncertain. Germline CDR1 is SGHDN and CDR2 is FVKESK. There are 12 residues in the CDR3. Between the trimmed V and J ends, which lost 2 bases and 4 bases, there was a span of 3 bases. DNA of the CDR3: TGTGCCAGCAGCCAACAGGGAAACACCATATATTTT. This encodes CASSQQGNTIYF.

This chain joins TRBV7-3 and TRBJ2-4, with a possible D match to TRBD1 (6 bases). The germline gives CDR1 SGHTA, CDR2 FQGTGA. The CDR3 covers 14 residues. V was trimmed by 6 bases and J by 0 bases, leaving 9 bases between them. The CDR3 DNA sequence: TGTGCCAGCAGTCCGGACAGAGCCAAAAACATTCAGTACTTC. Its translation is CASSPDRAKNIQYF.

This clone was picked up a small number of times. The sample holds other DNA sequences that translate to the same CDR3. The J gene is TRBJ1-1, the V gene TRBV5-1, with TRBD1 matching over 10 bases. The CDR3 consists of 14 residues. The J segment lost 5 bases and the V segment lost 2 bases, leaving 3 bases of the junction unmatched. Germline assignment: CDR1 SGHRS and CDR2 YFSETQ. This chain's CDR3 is CASSLGQGGTEAFF. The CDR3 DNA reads TGCGCCAGCAGCTTAGGACAGGGGGGTACTGAAGCTTTCTTT.

Here the CDR3 reads CASSSTGGASYEQYF. DNA of the CDR3: TGTGCCAGCAGTTCGACAGGGGGCGCTTCCTACGAGCAGTACTTC. The chain carries TRBV27 and TRBJ2-5; 10 bases align to TRBD1. With the DNA end fitting TRBJ2-7 better, the J assignment may be wrong. From germline, CDR1 is MNHEY and CDR2 SMNVEV (reference sequence). The CDR3 loop spans 15 amino acids.

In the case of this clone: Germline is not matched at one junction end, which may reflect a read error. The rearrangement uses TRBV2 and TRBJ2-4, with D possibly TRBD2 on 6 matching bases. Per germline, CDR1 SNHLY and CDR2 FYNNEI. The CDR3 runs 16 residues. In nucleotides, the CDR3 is TGTGCCAGCAGTGAAGGGGAGGAAGGTGTATCAAACGTTCAGTACTTC. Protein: CASSEGEEGVSNVQYF.

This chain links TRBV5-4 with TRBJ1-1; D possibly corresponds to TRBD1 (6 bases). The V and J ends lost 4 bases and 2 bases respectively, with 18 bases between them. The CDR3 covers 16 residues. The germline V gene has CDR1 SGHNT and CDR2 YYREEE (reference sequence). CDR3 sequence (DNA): TGTGCCAGCAGCCCCCCAGGACAGACAAAAAACACTGAAGCTTTCTTT. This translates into CASSPPGQTKNTEAFF.

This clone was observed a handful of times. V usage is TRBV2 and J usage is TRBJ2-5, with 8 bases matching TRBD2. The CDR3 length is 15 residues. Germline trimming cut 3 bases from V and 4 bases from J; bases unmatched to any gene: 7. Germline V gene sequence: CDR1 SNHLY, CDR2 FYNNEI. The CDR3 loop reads CASSDVQAGVETQYF. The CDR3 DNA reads TGTGCCAGCAGTGATGTGCAAGCGGGAGTAGAGACCCAGTACTTC.

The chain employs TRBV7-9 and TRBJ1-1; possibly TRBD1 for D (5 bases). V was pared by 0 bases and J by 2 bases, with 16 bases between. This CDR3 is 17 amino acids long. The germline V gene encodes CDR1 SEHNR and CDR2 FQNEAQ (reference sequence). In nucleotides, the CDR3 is TGTGCCAGCAGCTTAGCGGGTGGGCAGGGCGGAAACACTGAAGCTTTCTTT. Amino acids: CASSLAGGQGGNTEAFF.